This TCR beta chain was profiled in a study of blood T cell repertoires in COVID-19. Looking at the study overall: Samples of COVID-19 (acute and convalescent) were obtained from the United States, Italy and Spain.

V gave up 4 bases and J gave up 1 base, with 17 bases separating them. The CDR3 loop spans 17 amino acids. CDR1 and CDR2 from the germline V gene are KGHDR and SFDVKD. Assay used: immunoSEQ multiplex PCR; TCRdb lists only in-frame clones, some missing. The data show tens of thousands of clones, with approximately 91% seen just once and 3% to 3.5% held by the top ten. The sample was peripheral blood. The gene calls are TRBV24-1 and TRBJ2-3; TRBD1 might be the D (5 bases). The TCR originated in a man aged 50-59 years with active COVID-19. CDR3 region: CATSERGRSTGTDTQYF. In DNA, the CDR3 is TGTGCCACCAGTGAAAGGGGTAGGTCCACCGGCACAGATACGCAGTATTTT.